What follows are 16 T cell receptor beta chains derived from one specimen sequenced in a study of CD8 T cells in ankylosing spondylitis. MiXCR was run by TCRdb on the 5' RACE reads, yielding one entry per CDR3 protein. The sample records 240,000 or so distinct CDR3 sequences, approximately 12% being singletons. Sequenced input: blood, either unsorted or a sorted T cell fraction (not recorded which). These receptors all come from a male donor with ankylosing spondylitis or in good health (not recorded which).

At least ten counts were recorded for this clonotype. CDR3 sequence (DNA): TGCGCCAGCAGCTTGGCCTTCGGATCTGAACGGACTGAAGCTTTCTTT. It encodes CASSLAFGSERTEAFF. The V call is TRBV5-1, the J call TRBJ1-1, with no clear D. The V gene's germline CDR1 is SGHRS and CDR2 YFSETQ. The CDR3 consists of 16 residues. V was clipped by 0 bases and J by 5 bases, with 17 bases between them.

This clonotype was detected many times. This chain uses TRBV27 with TRBJ1-1, with 8 bases identical to TRBD1. Germline V gene data show CDR1 as MNHEY and CDR2 as SMNVEV (reference sequence). The J segment lost 4 bases and the V segment lost 3 bases, leaving 4 bases of the junction unmatched. This CDR3 spans 14 amino acids. The CDR3 DNA reads as TGTGCCAGCAGTTTGACAGGGGCTAGCACTGAAGCTTTCTTT. Its protein is CASSLTGASTEAFF.

This clonotype has a count of ten or more. The rearrangement joins TRBV10-3 to TRBJ1-1; a possible D gene is TRBD1 (5 bases). The germline V and J ends were trimmed by 11 bases and 0 bases, with 16 bases remaining between them. The CDR3 sequence is 14 residues long. The germline V gene encodes CDR1 ENHRY and CDR2 SYGVKD. The CDR3 coding sequence is TGTGCCTCGTCGGAGGGGATAATGAACACTGAAGCTTTCTTT. It encodes CASSEGIMNTEAFF.

This clonotype was picked up many times. The J gene is TRBJ1-1, the V gene TRBV5-1; D might be TRBD1 (6 bases). Trimming removed 4 bases at V and 2 bases at J, with 18 bases between. From germline, CDR1 is SGHRS and CDR2 YFSETQ. CDR3 length equals 16 residues. The DNA of the CDR3 is TGCGCCAGCAGCCTTAGACAGGCGGGGATAAACACTGAAGCTTTCTTT. It translates to CASSLRQAGINTEAFF.

This clonotype was picked up many times. V and J are TRBV12-3 or TRBV12-4 and TRBJ1-1; 8 nucleotides align to TRBD1. The CDR3 spans 15 residues. The V segment lost 6 bases and the J segment 2 bases; nucleotides outside the gene matches: 8. The CDR3 sequence: CASSPSGQANTEAFF. The DNA for the CDR3 is TGTGCCAGCAGCCCCTCGGGACAGGCCAACACTGAAGCTTTCTTT.

The chain couples TRBV28 to TRBJ2-5, with D unresolved. Germline CDR1 MDHEN, CDR2 SYDVKM. V was pared by 8 bases and J by 3 bases, with 13 bases between. The CDR3 has 13 residues. The CDR3 region has the DNA TGTGCCAGCCGCATCCAGGCGAAAGAGACCCAGTACTTC. Translation: CASRIQAKETQYF.

This clonotype was counted at least ten times. This chain connects TRBV20-1 to TRBJ2-3, with D perhaps TRBD1 (6 bases). The CDR3 runs 13 residues. Germline loops: CDR1 DFQATT, CDR2 SNEGSKA (reference sequence). V was pared by 4 bases and J by 4 bases, with 12 bases between. CDR3 nucleotides: TGCAGTGCTAATGGCAGGGGCGCAGATACGCAGTATTTT. Its translation: CSANGRGADTQYF.

This clonotype was seen a handful of times. The V call is TRBV18, the J call TRBJ1-4, with 11 bases matching TRBD1. Germline loops: CDR1 KGHSH, CDR2 LQKENI. V gave up 2 bases and J gave up 2 bases; unmatched junction bases: 4. This CDR3 spans 17 amino acids. The DNA for the CDR3 is TGTGCCAGCTCACCAAACGGACAGGGGGCGACTAATGAAAAACTGTTTTTT. Translating gives CASSPNGQGATNEKLFF.

This chain links TRBV25-1 with TRBJ2-7; TRBD1 is a possible D gene (6 bases). The length of the CDR3 is 17 residues. The V end lost 3 bases, the J end lost 6 bases, and 24 bases lay between the germline ends. Germline values: CDR1 MGHDK, CDR2 SYGVNS. This CDR3 reads CASSEGAVTNNQSEQYF. In nucleotides, the CDR3 is TGTGCCAGCAGTGAGGGGGCGGTTACCAACAATCAATCCGAGCAGTACTTC.

This clonotype occurred a few times. This chain links TRBV5-1 with TRBJ2-5; D is unresolved. Germline assignment: CDR1 SGHRS and CDR2 YFSETQ. The CDR3 extends over 13 amino acids. V shed 1 base and J shed 4 bases, with 8 bases lying between them. CDR3: CASSLWLGETQYF. CDR3 DNA: TGCGCCAGCAGCTTGTGGCTAGGAGAGACCCAGTACTTC.

The sample holds many counts of this clonotype. This chain links TRBV10-3 with TRBJ2-3, with D possibly being TRBD1 (6 bases). CDR1 ENHRY and CDR2 SYGVKD come from the germline V gene. Deletions cut 9 bases from V and 0 bases from J, with 13 bases between. The length of the CDR3 is 14 residues. The CDR3 reads CAIQRGTSTDTQYF. CDR3 DNA sequence: TGTGCCATTCAGAGGGGGACAAGCACAGATACGCAGTATTTT.

This clonotype was recorded many times. The V gene is TRBV6-1, the J gene TRBJ2-7; 8 bases map to TRBD2. This CDR3 comprises 15 residues. V shed 3 bases, J shed 3 bases, and the junction held 7 bases outside the gene matches. Germline V CDR1 and CDR2: MNHNS, SASEGT. The CDR3 nucleotides read TGTGCCAGCAGTGACGTAGCGGGGAGAAGCTACGAGCAGTACTTC. This encodes CASSDVAGRSYEQYF.

This clonotype has a count of ten or more. CDR3 loop: CSADPSGANQETQYF. Here the CDR3 DNA reads TGCAGTGCAGATCCGAGCGGGGCAAACCAAGAGACCCAGTACTTC. The genes are TRBV20-1 and TRBJ2-5, with 7 nucleotides matching TRBD2. CDR1 is DFQATT and CDR2 is SNEGSKA in the germline V gene (reference sequence). The CDR3 runs to 15 residues. Germline trimming cut 6 bases from V and 0 bases from J; bases unmatched to any gene: 10.

This clonotype was seen ten or more times. This chain connects TRBV20-1 to TRBJ2-3, with 9 bases identical to TRBD1. Germline lookup yields CDR1 DFQATT and CDR2 SNEGSKA (reference sequence). This CDR3 is built from 12 residues. The J segment lost 6 bases and the V segment lost 3 bases, leaving 1 base of the junction unmatched. The CDR3 loop is CSASGTGDTQYF. In nucleotides, the CDR3 is TGCAGTGCTAGTGGGACAGGGGATACGCAGTATTTT.

This clonotype was seen only a few times. The rearrangement uses TRBV7-3 and TRBJ2-1; the D gene is possibly TRBD2 (6 bases). CDR3 size: 16 residues. V was shortened by 2 bases and J by 7 bases, with 18 bases between the two germline ends. Germline CDR1 reads SGHTA; CDR2 reads FQGTGA. CDR3 sequence reads: CASSLPPSPSGNEQFF. The CDR3, as DNA: TGTGCCAGCAGCTTACCGCCTAGCCCAAGCGGGAATGAGCAGTTCTTC.

Written as DNA, the CDR3 is TGTGCCAGCAGTTGGTCGGCAGAAGCTTTCTTT. Translating gives CASSWSAEAFF. The chain recombines TRBV6-6 with TRBJ1-1, with D unresolved. The V and J ends lost 4 bases and 8 bases respectively, with 8 bases between them. Germline CDR1 MNHNY, CDR2 SVGAGI (reference sequence). The CDR3 is made up of 11 amino acids.